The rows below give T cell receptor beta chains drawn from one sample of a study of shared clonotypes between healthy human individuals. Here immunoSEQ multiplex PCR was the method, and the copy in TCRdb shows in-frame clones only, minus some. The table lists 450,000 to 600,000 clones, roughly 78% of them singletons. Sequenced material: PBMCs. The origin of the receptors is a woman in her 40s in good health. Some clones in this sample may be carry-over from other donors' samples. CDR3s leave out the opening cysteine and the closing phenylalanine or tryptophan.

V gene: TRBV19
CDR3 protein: ASISGHLNTEAF

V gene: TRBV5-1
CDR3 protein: ATGTGGGPGELF

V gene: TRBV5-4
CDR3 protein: ASSKDRGETQY

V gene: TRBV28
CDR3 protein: ASTKQGADYGYT

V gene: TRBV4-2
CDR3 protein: ASRLAGAYNEQF

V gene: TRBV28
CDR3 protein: ASRADYGYT

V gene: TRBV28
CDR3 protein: ASSPPGGYNEQF

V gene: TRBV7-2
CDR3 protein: ASSLVASGSYTGELF

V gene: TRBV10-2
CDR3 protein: ASRGLAGVSYLADTQY

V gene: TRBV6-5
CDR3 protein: ASSPGGGLGYT

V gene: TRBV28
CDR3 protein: ASSLLAGAGTEAF

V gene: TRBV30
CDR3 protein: AWSVEGGPGYGYT

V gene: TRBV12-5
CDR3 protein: ASGLVPIVSRLCSRIVGLAEQY

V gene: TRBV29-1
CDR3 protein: SVVGVRGGPTDTQY

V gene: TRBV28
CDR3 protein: ATQPPAAFGYT

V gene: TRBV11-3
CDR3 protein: ASSLGRAGELF

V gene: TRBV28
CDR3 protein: ASSGTGGSSYEQY

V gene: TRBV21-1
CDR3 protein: ASSKRVGAGYPYEQY

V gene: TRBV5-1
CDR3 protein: ASSGGLANNNEQF

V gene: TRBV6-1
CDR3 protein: ASSEALIWETYNEQF

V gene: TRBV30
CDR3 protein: AWNGARDTEAF

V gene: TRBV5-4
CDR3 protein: ASSGPKQGDEKLF

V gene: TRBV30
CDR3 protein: AWMLPPGLAGGPPNYEQY

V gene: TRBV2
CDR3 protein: ASSDQGLGLETQY

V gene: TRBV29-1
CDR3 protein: SYSDDGQGSSGNTIY

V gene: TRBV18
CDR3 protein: ASSPAGAGEPANTGELF

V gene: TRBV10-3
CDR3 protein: AISGIYTDTQY

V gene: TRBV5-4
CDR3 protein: ASSPYSSSYEQY

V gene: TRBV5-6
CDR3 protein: ASSLDRFMDTQY

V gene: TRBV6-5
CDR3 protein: ASSFTGYTEAF

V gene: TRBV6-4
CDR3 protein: ASSEGRDTDTQY

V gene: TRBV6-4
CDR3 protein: ASSGGGTASSGNTIY

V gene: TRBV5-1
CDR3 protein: ASSLVRTVEGAF

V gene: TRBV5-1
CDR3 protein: ASSLEGDLYNEQF

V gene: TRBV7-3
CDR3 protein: ASSPGRTEGGYT

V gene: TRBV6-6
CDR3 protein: ASSYDRASGNTIY

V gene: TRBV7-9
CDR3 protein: ASSPRETQY

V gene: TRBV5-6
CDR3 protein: ASSLLAGVDEQF

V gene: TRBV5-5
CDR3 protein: ASSLVLGQSSYNEQF

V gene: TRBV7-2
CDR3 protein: ASSLGGGSSYEQY

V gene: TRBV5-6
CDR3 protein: ASSLGSINTFANTGELF

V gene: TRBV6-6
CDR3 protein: ASSYGRDDEQY

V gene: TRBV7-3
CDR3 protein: ASSTGLASGELF

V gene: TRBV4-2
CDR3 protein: ASSQARASNNSPLH

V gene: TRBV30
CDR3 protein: AWRWTGGNVGEKLF

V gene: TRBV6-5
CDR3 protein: ASRTRRTDTQY

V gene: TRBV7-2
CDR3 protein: ASSLVVRPSNGYT

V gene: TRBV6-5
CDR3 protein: ASEGAPSYEQY

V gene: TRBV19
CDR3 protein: ASSIGPATNEKLF

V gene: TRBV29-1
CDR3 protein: SAVDWVNEQF

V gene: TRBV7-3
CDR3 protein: ASSLWQGAGANEKLF